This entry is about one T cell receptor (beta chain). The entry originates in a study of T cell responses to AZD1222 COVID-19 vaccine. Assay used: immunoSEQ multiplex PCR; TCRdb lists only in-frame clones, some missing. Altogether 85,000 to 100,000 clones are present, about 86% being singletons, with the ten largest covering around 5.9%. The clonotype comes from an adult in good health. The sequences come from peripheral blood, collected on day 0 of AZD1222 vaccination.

The CDR3 coding sequence is TGTGCCAGCAGTGAAAATGATGCAGGGACTTTGTGGTATGGCTACACCTTC. This gives the protein CASSENDAGTLWYGYTF. The rearrangement uses TRBV6-1 and TRBJ1-2; tentative D call: TRBD1 (5 bases). Trimming left V 2 bases short and J 5 bases short, with 21 bases between. CDR3 size: 17 residues. CDR1 is MNHNS, CDR2 SASEGT, per germline.